Presented here are 31 T cell receptor beta chains from one specimen sequenced in a study of radiotherapy plus CTLA-4 blockade in lung cancer. The protocol was immunoSEQ multiplex PCR, while the TCRdb copy is restricted to in-frame clones and leaves out a portion. The sample contains 90,000 to 150,000 clones, nearly 80% of which appear only once. The sample was peripheral blood, taken from a patient treated with radiotherapy plus ipilimumab. These receptors were collected from a human donor with non-small cell lung cancer who had a partial response to radiotherapy plus ipilimumab.

This chain links TRBV30 with TRBJ1-2; D remains unclear. The germline V gene has CDR1 GTSNPN and CDR2 SVGIG (reference sequence). Deletions cut 1 base from V and 14 bases from J, with 11 bases between. The CDR3 has 10 amino acids. CDR3 DNA: TGTGCCTGGAGTGATGAGACATGGACCTTC. The encoded protein is CAWSDETWTF.

The chain recombines TRBV5-1 with TRBJ1-5, with 8 bases fitting TRBD1. The CDR3 runs 16 residues. V lost 0 bases to trimming and J lost 2 bases; unmatched junction nucleotides: 4. Germline CDR1 SGHRS, CDR2 YFSETQ. This chain's CDR3 is CASSLGTGGGNQPQHF. The CDR3 DNA sequence: TGCGCCAGCAGCTTGGGAACAGGGGGAGGCAATCAGCCCCAGCATTTT.

This clone was seen a handful of times. CDR3: CASSRTQGLGNTIYF. The CDR3 DNA reads TGCGCCAGCAGCCGAACACAGGGGTTAGGAAACACCATATATTTT. This chain links TRBV4-3 with TRBJ1-3; TRBD1 matches at 7 bases. Unmatched junction bases numbered 7, after V lost 4 bases and J lost 4 bases. The germline V gene has CDR1 LGHNA and CDR2 YSLEER. The CDR3 totals 15 residues.

The chain joins TRBV28 to TRBJ1-1; 7 positions agree with TRBD1. After removal of 6 bases from V and 4 bases from J, the junction contained 11 bases not matched to a gene. Germline V gives CDR1 MDHEN, CDR2 SYDVKM. The CDR3 covers 15 residues. The CDR3 loop is CASSNRQGATTEAFF. CDR3 bases: TGTGCCAGCAGCAACCGACAGGGCGCCACCACTGAAGCTTTCTTT.

The CDR3 here is CASSLGTSGMIHEQYF. Written as DNA, the CDR3 is TGTGCCAGCAGTTTAGGGACTAGCGGGATGATCCACGAGCAGTACTTC. The chain joins TRBV28 to TRBJ2-7; 13 nucleotides match TRBD2. This CDR3 has 16 residues. Trimming cost V 2 bases and J 5 bases; bases outside gene matches: 6. Germline V lookup: CDR1 MDHEN, CDR2 SYDVKM.

The chain has TRBV7-2 and TRBJ1-1; TRBD1 is a possible D gene (5 bases). CDR1 is SGHTA and CDR2 is FQGNSA in the germline V gene. V was shortened by 6 bases and J by 4 bases, with 9 bases between the two germline ends. CDR3 length: 12 residues. The CDR3: CASSSGITEAFF. DNA of the CDR3: TGTGCCAGCAGTTCAGGGATCACTGAAGCTTTCTTT. Together with reference TRBV7-2 and TRBJ1-1, the CDR3 gives the full variable domain: GAGVSQSPSNKVTEKGKDVELRCDPISGHTALYWYRQSLGQGLEFLIYFQGNSAPDKSGLPSDRFSAERTGGSVSTLTIQRTQQEDSAVYLCASSSGITEAFFGQGTRLTVV.

In its sample, this clone was seen a few times. The chain recombines TRBV30 with TRBJ1-3; maybe TRBD1 (6 bases). The CDR3 runs 13 residues. Germline V gives CDR1 GTSNPN, CDR2 SVGIG (reference sequence). The germline V and J ends were trimmed by 7 bases and 4 bases, with 14 bases remaining between them. This chain's CDR3 is CALGADFGNTIYF. The CDR3 DNA reads TGTGCCTTGGGGGCAGACTTCGGAAACACCATATATTTT.

The chain uses TRBV7-6 and TRBJ2-7; the match to TRBD2 covers 9 bases. CDR1 and CDR2 (germline): SGHVS, FNYEAQ. The trim removed 5 bases at V and 6 bases at J, leaving 5 bases unmatched. The CDR3 sequence is 13 residues long. This chain's CDR3 is CASSQGLASEQYF. DNA of the CDR3: TGTGCCAGCAGCCAGGGACTAGCTAGCGAGCAGTACTTC.

This clone was seen once. The genes are TRBV6-5 and TRBJ2-7, with TRBD2 identical over 10 bases. The CDR3 covers 13 residues. V lost 5 bases to trimming and J lost 3 bases; unmatched junction nucleotides: 1. Per germline, CDR1 MNHEY and CDR2 SVGAGI. The CDR3 coding sequence is TGTGCCAGCAGTATAGCGGGAGGCTACGAGCAGTACGTC. Translating it yields CASSIAGGYEQYV.

The chain uses TRBV5-4 and TRBJ1-1, with TRBD1 as a possible D gene (5 bases). Between the trimmed V and J ends, which lost 4 bases and 4 bases, there was a span of 14 bases. The CDR3 covers 14 residues. Germline V lookup: CDR1 SGHNT, CDR2 YYREEE (reference sequence). The CDR3 bases are TGTGCCAGCAGCGCCGCACGGGACTTCACTGAAGCTTTCTTT. Its protein is CASSAARDFTEAFF.

The chain recombines TRBV28 with TRBJ2-7; 7 bases align to TRBD1. CDR1 is MDHEN, CDR2 SYDVKM, per germline. The CDR3 consists of 14 residues. Germline trimming cut 2 bases from V and 4 bases from J; bases unmatched to any gene: 5. The CDR3 protein is CASSLRGRRYEQYV. The CDR3 bases are TGTGCCAGCAGTTTAAGGGGGCGGAGGTACGAGCAGTACGTC.

The gene calls are TRBV6-6 and TRBJ1-1; 7 bases match TRBD1. There are 15 residues in the CDR3. The V gene's germline CDR1 is MNHNY and CDR2 SVGAGI (reference sequence). The junction had 14 bases not matched to a gene; V was cut back by 4 bases and J by 9 bases. CDR3 coding DNA: TGTGCCAGCAGTTCACCAACCGGGACAGCTGGGAAAGCTTTCTTT. Protein product: CASSSPTGTAGKAFF.

This chain joins TRBV11-2 and TRBJ1-2; D may be TRBD1 (6 bases). The CDR3 has 15 residues. The germline V and J ends were trimmed by 0 bases and 8 bases, with 16 bases remaining between them. In germline, CDR1 is SGHAT, CDR2 FQNNGV. The CDR3 sequence: CASSLEPGAIFGYTF. CDR3 bases: TGTGCCAGCAGCTTAGAACCAGGGGCGATATTCGGCTACACCTTC.

The chain uses TRBV6-1 and TRBJ1-2, with D hard to call. Germline-derived CDR1 and CDR2 are MNHNS and SASEGT. The CDR3 has 13 residues. Trimming pared 7 bases from V and 0 bases from J, leaving 9 bases between. CDR3 sequence (DNA): TGTGCCAGCACCGTGTTTACTAACTATGGCTACACCTTC. It encodes CASTVFTNYGYTF.

The J gene is TRBJ2-1, the V gene TRBV25-1, with 11 bases identical to TRBD2. After removal of 3 bases from V and 5 bases from J, the junction contained 9 bases not matched to a gene. Per germline, CDR1 MGHDK and CDR2 SYGVNS. CDR3 length: 17 amino acids. The CDR3 here is CASSDLGTSGTHNEQFF. The CDR3 nucleotides read TGTGCCAGCAGTGACCTAGGGACTAGCGGAACACACAATGAGCAGTTCTTC.

The chain carries TRBV15 and TRBJ2-7; possibly TRBD1 for D (5 bases). The germline CDR1 and CDR2 sequences are LNHNV and YYDKDF (reference sequence). Trimming removed 0 bases at V and 5 bases at J, with 14 bases between. This CDR3 region has 15 residues. The CDR3 sequence: CATSRDYGQDNEQYF. The CDR3 nucleotides read TGTGCCACCAGCAGAGATTATGGGCAGGACAACGAGCAGTACTTC.

In its sample, this clone was seen once. The rearrangement uses TRBV18 and TRBJ1-5; D is ambiguous. V was trimmed by 3 bases and J by 0 bases, leaving 9 bases between them. CDR3 length equals 15 residues. Germline lookup yields CDR1 KGHSH and CDR2 LQKENI. In DNA form, the CDR3 reads TGTGCCAGCTCACCCCAACAGATTAGCAATCAGCCCCAGCATTTT. Translation gives CASSPQQISNQPQHF. Full variable domain (missing parts from reference TRBV18 and TRBJ1-5): NAGVMQNPRHLVRRRGQEARLRCSPMKGHSHVYWYRQLPEEGLKFMVYLQKENIIDESGMPKERFSAEFPKEGPSILRIQQVVRGDSAAYFCASSPQQISNQPQHFGDGTRLSIL.

This clone appeared a few times. J is TRBJ2-7 and V is TRBV5-5, with 8 bases lining up with TRBD1. CDR1 SGHKS and CDR2 YYEKEE come from the germline V gene (reference sequence). J lost 2 bases, V lost 2 bases, and 15 bases had no gene match. The CDR3 has 18 amino acids. The CDR3, as DNA: TGTGCCAGCAGCTTTAGGGAAATAGGGGACAGGCTGACCTACGAGCAGTACGTC. Amino acid sequence: CASSFREIGDRLTYEQYV.

This clone was observed a handful of times. The chain has TRBV18 and TRBJ2-5; tentative D call: TRBD1 (5 bases). From germline, CDR1 is KGHSH and CDR2 LQKENI. The CDR3 runs 12 residues. The germline V and J ends were trimmed by 3 bases and 3 bases, with 5 bases remaining between them. This CDR3 reads CASSPTEETQYF. The CDR3 bases are TGTGCCAGCTCACCGACAGAAGAGACCCAGTACTTC.

CDR3 sequence reads: CASSLLGGSSNQPQHF. The CDR3 nucleotides are TGTGCCAGCAGCTTATTGGGGGGATCGAGCAATCAGCCCCAGCATTTT. The V and J genes are TRBV7-2 and TRBJ1-5; D possibly corresponds to TRBD1 (5 bases). The germline V and J ends were trimmed by 2 bases and 1 base, with 12 bases remaining between them. The CDR3 extends over 16 amino acids. Per the germline V gene, CDR1 is SGHTA and CDR2 is FQGNSA.

This clone was counted between two and nine times. The chain joins TRBV5-1 to TRBJ2-3, with TRBD2 matching 7 bases. Germline V gene lookup returns CDR1 SGHRS and CDR2 YFSETQ. This CDR3 has 15 residues. V dropped 3 bases and J dropped 0; count of bases not matched to a gene: 4. The CDR3 sequence is CASSSPGLSTDTQYF. CDR3 in DNA: TGCGCCAGCAGCTCTCCGGGACTAAGCACAGATACGCAGTATTTT.

The chain uses TRBV4-3 and TRBJ2-1, with 11 bases matching TRBD2. With 1 base clipped from V and 13 bases from J, the junction kept 9 bases outside the gene matches. This CDR3 spans 15 amino acids. The germline gives CDR1 LGHNA, CDR2 YSLEER. This CDR3 reads CASSQGTSGSLFQFF. CDR3 in DNA: TGCGCCAGCAGCCAAGGTACTAGCGGGAGTCTTTTTCAGTTCTTC.

The chain employs TRBV7-9 and TRBJ1-2, with D possibly matching TRBD1 (6 bases). This CDR3 comprises 16 residues. The ends were cut back, 2 bases at V and 7 bases at J, with 20 bases in the middle. The V gene's germline CDR1 is SEHNR and CDR2 FQNEAQ (reference sequence). The CDR3 DNA reads TGTGCCAGCAGCTTACGTGGAAAACAGGGAAGGTCTGGCTACACCTTC. Amino acids: CASSLRGKQGRSGYTF. Filled out from reference TRBV7-9 and TRBJ1-2, the complete variable domain reads DTGVSQNPRHKITKRGQNVTFRCDPISEHNRLYWYRQTLGQGPEFLTYFQNEAQLEKSRLLSDRFSAERPKGSFSTLEIQRTEQGDSAMYLCASSLRGKQGRSGYTFGSGTRLTVV.

This clone was found many times. The rearrangement uses TRBV11-2 and TRBJ2-7; 14 bases align to TRBD2. Unmatched junction bases numbered 6, after V lost 0 bases and J lost 8 bases. CDR3 length equals 16 residues. Germline V gene sequence: CDR1 SGHAT, CDR2 FQNNGV. The CDR3: CASSLEGTSGRNKQYF. The CDR3, as DNA: TGTGCCAGCAGCTTAGAGGGGACTAGCGGGAGAAATAAGCAGTACTTC.

The V call is TRBV27, the J call TRBJ2-7; 10 bases fit TRBD2. The CDR3 is 15 amino acids. In germline, CDR1 is MNHEY, CDR2 SMNVEV (reference sequence). J gave up 6 bases and V 3 bases, and 8 bases lay outside the gene matches. CDR3 bases: TGTGCCAGCAGTTTCCAACTAGCGGGGACTCTCGAGCAGTACTTC. It codes for CASSFQLAGTLEQYF.

This sequence joins TRBV2 and TRBJ2-7; 8 nucleotides line up with TRBD2. The V gene end was trimmed by 8 bases and the J gene end by 2 bases; junction bases not matched to a gene: 11. The V gene's germline CDR1 is SNHLY and CDR2 FYNNEI. This CDR3 spans 15 amino acids. The CDR3 sequence: CASLPGGANAYEQYF. CDR3 bases: TGTGCCAGCCTCCCGGGGGGGGCGAACGCCTACGAGCAGTACTTC.

V gene TRBV7-2 combines with J gene TRBJ1-2; a weak D match, TRBD1 (6 bases). The germline V gene has CDR1 SGHTA and CDR2 FQGNSA. This CDR3 is built from 14 residues. The V end lost 2 bases, the J end lost 7 bases, and 14 bases lay between the germline ends. DNA of the CDR3: TGTGCCAGCAGCTTAATTTCACAGGGTACTGGCTACACCTTC. Translating it yields CASSLISQGTGYTF.

The chain combines TRBV6-5 with TRBJ1-2; D remains ambiguous. There are 14 residues in the CDR3. CDR1 MNHEY and CDR2 SVGAGI come from the germline V gene. V was cut by 5 bases and J by 1 base, with 11 bases left in between. The CDR3 bases are TGTGCCAGCAGTCCACCCGGGTTTAACTATGGCTACACCTTC. Its translation: CASSPPGFNYGYTF.

V and J are TRBV19 and TRBJ2-3, with 12 positions matching TRBD2. Unmatched junction bases numbered 6, after V lost 7 bases and J lost 1 base. Germline V CDR1 and CDR2: LNHDA, SQIVND (reference sequence). This CDR3 is built from 16 residues. CDR3: CASMGRLAGGTDTQYF. In DNA form, the CDR3 reads TGTGCCAGTATGGGGAGACTAGCGGGAGGCACAGATACGCAGTATTTT.

J is TRBJ1-2 and V is TRBV11-2, with 8 bases that match TRBD1. CDR3 length: 15 amino acids. The junction had 8 bases not matched to a gene; V was cut back by 2 bases and J by 6 bases. Germline loops: CDR1 SGHAT, CDR2 FQNNGV. The CDR3 spells CASSLTGQGSNGYTF. CDR3 DNA: TGTGCCAGCAGCTTAACCGGACAGGGATCGAATGGCTACACCTTC.

This clone was seen only a few times. V is TRBV9 and J is TRBJ2-3; D possibly corresponds to TRBD2 (6 bases). With 0 bases removed from V and 2 bases from J, the gap between germline ends came to 19 bases. The CDR3 runs 18 residues. Germline lookup yields CDR1 SGDLS and CDR2 YYNGEE. The CDR3 loop reads CASSVATGGAGPTDTQYF. The CDR3 DNA follows: TGTGCCAGCAGCGTAGCTACGGGTGGGGCGGGACCCACAGATACGCAGTATTTT. The entire variable domain, with the rest obtained from reference TRBV9 and TRBJ2-3, is as follows: DSGVTQTPKHLITATGQRVTLRCSPRSGDLSVYWYQQSLDQGLQFLIQYYNGEERAKGNILERFSAQQFPDLHSELNLSSLELGDSALYFCASSVATGGAGPTDTQYFGPGTRLTVL.